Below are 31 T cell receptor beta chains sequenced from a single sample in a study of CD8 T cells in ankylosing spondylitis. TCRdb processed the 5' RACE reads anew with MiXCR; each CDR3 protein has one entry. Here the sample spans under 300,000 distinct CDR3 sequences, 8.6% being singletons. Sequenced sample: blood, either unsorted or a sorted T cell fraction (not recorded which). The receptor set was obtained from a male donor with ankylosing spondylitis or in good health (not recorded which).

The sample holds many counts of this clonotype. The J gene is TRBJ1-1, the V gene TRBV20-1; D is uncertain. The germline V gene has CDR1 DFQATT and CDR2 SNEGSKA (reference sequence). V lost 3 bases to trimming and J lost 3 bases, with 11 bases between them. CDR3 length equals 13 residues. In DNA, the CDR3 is TGCAGTGCTAGGGTAGGTAGGGACACTGAAGCTTTCTTT. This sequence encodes CSARVGRDTEAFF.

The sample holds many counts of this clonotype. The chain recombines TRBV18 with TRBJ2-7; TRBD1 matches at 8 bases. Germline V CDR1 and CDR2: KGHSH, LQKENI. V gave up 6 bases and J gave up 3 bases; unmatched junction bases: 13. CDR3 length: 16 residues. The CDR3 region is CASSPRAGTGSYEQYF. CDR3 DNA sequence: TGTGCCAGCTCTCCTAGGGCCGGGACAGGAAGCTACGAGCAGTACTTC. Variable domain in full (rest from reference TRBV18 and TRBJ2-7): NAGVMQNPRHLVRRRGQEARLRCSPMKGHSHVYWYRQLPEEGLKFMVYLQKENIIDESGMPKERFSAEFPKEGPSILRIQQVVRGDSAAYFCASSPRAGTGSYEQYFGPGTRLTVT.

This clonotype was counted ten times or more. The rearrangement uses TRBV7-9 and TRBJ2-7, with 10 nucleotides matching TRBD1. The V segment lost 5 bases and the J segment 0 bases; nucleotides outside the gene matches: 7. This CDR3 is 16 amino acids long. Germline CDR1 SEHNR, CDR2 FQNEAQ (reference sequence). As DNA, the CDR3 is TGTGCCAGCAGCACCCCCGACAGGGGGCTCTCCTACGAGCAGTACTTC. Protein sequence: CASSTPDRGLSYEQYF.

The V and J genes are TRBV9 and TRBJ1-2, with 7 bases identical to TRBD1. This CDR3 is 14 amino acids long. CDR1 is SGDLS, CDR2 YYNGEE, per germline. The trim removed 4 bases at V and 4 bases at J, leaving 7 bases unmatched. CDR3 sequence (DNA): TGTGCCAGCAGCCCTAGGGACAGTCCCTATGGCTACACCTTC. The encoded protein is CASSPRDSPYGYTF.

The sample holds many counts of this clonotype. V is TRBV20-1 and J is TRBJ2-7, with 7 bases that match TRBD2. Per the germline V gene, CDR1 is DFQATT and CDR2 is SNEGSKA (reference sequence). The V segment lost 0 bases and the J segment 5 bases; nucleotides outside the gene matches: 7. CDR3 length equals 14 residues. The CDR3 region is CSARDRGRADEQYF. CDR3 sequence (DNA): TGCAGTGCTAGAGACCGAGGGAGGGCTGACGAGCAGTACTTC.

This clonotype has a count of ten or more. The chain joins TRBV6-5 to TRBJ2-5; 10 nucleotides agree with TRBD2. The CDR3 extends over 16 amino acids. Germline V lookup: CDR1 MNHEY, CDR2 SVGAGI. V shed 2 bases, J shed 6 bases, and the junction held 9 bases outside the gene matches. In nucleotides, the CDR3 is TGTGCCAGCAGTTACGGCCTAGCGGGGGTCGGGAAGACCCAGTACTTC. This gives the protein CASSYGLAGVGKTQYF.

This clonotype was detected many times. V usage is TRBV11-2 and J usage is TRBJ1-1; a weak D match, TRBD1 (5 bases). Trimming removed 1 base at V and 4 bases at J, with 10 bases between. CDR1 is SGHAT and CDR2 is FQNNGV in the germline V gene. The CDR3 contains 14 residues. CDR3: CASSLAGGSTEAFF. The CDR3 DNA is TGTGCCAGCAGCTTAGCCGGGGGGAGCACTGAAGCTTTCTTT.

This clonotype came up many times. The CDR3 is CSARDPVTANYGYTF. CDR3 DNA: TGCAGTGCTAGAGATCCGGTAACGGCCAACTATGGCTACACCTTC. The V call is TRBV20-1, the J call TRBJ1-2; D not resolved. In germline, CDR1 is DFQATT, CDR2 SNEGSKA (reference sequence). V shed 0 bases and J shed 2 bases, with 13 bases lying between them. CDR3 length: 15 residues.

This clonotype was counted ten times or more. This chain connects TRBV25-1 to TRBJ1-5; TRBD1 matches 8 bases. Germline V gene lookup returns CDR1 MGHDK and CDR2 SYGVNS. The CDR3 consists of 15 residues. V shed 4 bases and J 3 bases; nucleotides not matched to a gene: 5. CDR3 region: CASSGGTGFNQPQHF. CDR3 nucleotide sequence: TGTGCCAGCAGTGGAGGGACAGGCTTCAATCAGCCCCAGCATTTT.

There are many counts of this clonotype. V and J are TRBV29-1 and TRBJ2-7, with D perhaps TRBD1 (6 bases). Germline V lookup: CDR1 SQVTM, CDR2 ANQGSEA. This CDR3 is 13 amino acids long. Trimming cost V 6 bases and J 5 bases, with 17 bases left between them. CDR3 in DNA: TGCAGCGTGGACGCGACAGGTTCCCACGAGCAGTACTTC. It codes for CSVDATGSHEQYF.

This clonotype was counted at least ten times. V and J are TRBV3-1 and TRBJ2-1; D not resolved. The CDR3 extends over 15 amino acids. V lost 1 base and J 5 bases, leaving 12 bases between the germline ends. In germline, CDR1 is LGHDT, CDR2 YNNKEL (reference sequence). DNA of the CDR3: TGTGCCAGCAGCCAAGGTGTTGCGGAAAACAATGAGCAGTTCTTC. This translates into CASSQGVAENNEQFF.

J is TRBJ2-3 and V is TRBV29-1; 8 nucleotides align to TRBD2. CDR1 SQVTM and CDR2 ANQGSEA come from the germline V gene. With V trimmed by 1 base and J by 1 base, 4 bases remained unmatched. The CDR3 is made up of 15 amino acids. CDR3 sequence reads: CSVEGRGVGTDTQYF. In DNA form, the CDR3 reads TGCAGCGTTGAAGGGCGGGGGGTCGGCACAGATACGCAGTATTTT.

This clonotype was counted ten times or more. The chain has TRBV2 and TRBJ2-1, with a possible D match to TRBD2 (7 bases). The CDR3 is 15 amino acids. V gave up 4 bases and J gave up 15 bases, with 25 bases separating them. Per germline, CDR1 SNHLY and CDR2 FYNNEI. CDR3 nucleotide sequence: TGTGCCAGCAGTGCAGGAGGGGGGGCCATCAATCTCGGGTTCTTC. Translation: CASSAGGGAINLGFF. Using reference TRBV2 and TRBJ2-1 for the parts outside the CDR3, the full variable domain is EPEVTQTPSHQVTQMGQEVILRCVPISNHLYFYWYRQILGQKVEFLVSFYNNEISEKSEIFDDQFSVERPDGSNFTLKIRSTKLEDSAMYFCASSAGGGAINLGFFGPGTRLTVL.

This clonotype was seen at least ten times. Written as DNA, the CDR3 is TGTGCCAGCAGTTTCGGTCTAGCGGGAATCTACGAGCAGTACTTC. Protein: CASSFGLAGIYEQYF. V usage is TRBV12-3 or TRBV12-4 and J usage is TRBJ2-7; 9 bases map to TRBD2. The CDR3 contains 15 residues. V shed 3 bases, J shed 3 bases, and the junction held 6 bases outside the gene matches.

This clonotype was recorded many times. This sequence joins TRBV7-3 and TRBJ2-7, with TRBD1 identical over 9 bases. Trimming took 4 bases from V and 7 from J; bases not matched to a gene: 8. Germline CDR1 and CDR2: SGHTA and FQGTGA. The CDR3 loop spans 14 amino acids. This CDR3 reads CASSSGTGSAEQYF. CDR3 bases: TGTGCCAGCAGCTCCGGGACAGGGTCAGCGGAGCAGTACTTC.

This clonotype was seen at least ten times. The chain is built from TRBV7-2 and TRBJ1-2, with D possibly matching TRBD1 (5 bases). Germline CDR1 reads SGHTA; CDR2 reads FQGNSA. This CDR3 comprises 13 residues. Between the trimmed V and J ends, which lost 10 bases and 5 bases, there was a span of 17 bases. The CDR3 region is CATQLGPLYGYTF. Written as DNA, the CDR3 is TGTGCCACCCAATTGGGACCCTTATATGGCTACACCTTC.

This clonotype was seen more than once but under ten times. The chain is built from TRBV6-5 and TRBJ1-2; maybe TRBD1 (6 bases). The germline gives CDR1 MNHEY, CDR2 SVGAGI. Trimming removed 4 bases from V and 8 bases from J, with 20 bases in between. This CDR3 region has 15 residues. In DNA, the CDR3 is TGTGCCAGCAGTTCCTGGACGAGGGGGGGGCGCGGCTACACCTTC. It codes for CASSSWTRGGRGYTF.

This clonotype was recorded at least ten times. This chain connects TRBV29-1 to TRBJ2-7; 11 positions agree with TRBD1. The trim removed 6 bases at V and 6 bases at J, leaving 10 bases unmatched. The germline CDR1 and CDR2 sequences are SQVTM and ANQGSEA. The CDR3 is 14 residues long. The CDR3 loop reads CSVETRDRGFEQYF. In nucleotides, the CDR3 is TGCAGCGTAGAGACCCGGGACAGGGGGTTCGAGCAGTACTTC.

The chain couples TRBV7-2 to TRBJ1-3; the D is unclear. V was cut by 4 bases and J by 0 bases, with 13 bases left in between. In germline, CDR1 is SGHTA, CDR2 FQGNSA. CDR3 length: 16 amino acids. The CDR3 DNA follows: TGTGCCAGCAGCTCGCCATCAATCCTCTCTGGAAACACCATATATTTT. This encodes CASSSPSILSGNTIYF.

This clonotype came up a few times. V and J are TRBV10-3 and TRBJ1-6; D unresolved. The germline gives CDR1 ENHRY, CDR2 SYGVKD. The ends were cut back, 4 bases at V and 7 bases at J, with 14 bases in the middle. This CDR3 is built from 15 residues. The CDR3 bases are TGTGCCATCAGTGTCAACTCCCCTCGGAATTCACCCCTCCACTTT. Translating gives CAISVNSPRNSPLHF.

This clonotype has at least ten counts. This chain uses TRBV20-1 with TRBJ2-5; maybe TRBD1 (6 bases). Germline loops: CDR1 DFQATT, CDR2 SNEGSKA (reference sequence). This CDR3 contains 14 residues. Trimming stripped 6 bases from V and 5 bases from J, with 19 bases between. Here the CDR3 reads CSATGTSSAETQYF. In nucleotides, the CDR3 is TGCAGTGCCACCGGGACATCAAGCGCGGAGACCCAGTACTTC.

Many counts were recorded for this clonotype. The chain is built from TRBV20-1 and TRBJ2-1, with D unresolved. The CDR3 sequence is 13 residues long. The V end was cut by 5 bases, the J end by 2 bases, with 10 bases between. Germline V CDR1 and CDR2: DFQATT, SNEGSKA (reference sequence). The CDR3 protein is CSACPTAYNEQFF. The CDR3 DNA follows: TGCAGTGCTTGTCCTACCGCCTACAATGAGCAGTTCTTC.

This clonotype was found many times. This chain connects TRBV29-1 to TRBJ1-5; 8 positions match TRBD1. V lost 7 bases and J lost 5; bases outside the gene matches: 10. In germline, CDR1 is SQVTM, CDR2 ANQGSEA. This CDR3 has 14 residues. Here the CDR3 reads CSASAGQGYQPQHF. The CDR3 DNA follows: TGCAGCGCCTCAGCCGGACAGGGATATCAGCCCCAGCATTTT.

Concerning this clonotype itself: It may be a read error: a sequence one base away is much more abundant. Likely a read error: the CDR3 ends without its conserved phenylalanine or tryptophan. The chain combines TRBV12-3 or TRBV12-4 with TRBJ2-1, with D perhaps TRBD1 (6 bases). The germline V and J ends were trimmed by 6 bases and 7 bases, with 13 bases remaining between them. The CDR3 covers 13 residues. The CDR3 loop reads CASSTGWGNEQFL. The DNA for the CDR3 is TGTGCCAGCAGCACAGGGTGGGGGAATGAGCAGTTCTTA.

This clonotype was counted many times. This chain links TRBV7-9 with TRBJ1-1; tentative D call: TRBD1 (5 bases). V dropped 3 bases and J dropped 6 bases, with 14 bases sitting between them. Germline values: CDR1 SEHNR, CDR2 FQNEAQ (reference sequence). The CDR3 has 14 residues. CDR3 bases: TGTGCCAGCAGCTTCAGTATTGGAGGGGCTGAAGCTTTCTTT. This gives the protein CASSFSIGGAEAFF. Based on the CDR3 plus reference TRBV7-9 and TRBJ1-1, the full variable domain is DTGVSQNPRHKITKRGQNVTFRCDPISEHNRLYWYRQTLGQGPEFLTYFQNEAQLEKSRLLSDRFSAERPKGSFSTLEIQRTEQGDSAMYLCASSFSIGGAEAFFGQGTRLTVV.

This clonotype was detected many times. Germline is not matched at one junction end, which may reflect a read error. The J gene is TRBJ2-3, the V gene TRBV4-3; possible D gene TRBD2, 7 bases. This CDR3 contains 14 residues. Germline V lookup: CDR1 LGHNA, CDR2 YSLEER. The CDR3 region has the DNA TGCGCCAGCAGACAAGGGGGGGGGACGGATACGCAGTATTTT. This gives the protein CASRQGGGTDTQYF.

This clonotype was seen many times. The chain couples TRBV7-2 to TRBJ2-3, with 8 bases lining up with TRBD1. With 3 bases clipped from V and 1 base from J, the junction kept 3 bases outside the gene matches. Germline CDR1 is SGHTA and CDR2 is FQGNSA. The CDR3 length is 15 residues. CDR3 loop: CASSLDRAGTDTQYF. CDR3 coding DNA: TGTGCCAGCAGCTTGGACAGGGCTGGCACAGATACGCAGTATTTT.

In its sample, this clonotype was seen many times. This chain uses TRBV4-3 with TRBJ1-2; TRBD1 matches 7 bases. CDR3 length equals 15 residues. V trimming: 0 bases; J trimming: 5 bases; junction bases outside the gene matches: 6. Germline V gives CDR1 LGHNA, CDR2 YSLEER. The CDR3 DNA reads TGCGCCAGCAGCCAAGACCCCGGGACAGTTTATGGCTACACCTTC. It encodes CASSQDPGTVYGYTF.

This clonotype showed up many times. CDR3 sequence: CASSHLVSPHEQYF. CDR3 sequence (DNA): TGTGCCAGCAGCCACCTCGTCAGTCCCCACGAGCAGTACTTC. The rearrangement links TRBV3-1 to TRBJ2-7; D is unresolved. This CDR3 region has 14 residues. V lost 3 bases to trimming and J lost 5 bases, with 14 bases between them. Germline loops: CDR1 LGHDT, CDR2 YNNKEL (reference sequence).

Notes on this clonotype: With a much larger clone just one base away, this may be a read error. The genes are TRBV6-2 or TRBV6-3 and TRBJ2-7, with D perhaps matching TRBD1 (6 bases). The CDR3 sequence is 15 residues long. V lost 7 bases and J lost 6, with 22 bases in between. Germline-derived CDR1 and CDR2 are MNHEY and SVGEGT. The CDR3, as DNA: TGTGCCAGCACGTCAAGGAGACAGGATTCGTCCGAGCAGTACTTC. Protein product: CASTSRRQDSSEQYF.

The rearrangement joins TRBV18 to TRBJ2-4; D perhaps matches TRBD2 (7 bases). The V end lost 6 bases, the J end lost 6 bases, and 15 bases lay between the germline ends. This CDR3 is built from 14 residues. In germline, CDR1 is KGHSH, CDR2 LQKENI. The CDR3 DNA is TGTGCCAGCTCCCCGGGGCGGGGGCTAAACATTCAGTACTTC. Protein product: CASSPGRGLNIQYF. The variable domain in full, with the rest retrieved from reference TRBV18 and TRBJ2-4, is NAGVMQNPRHLVRRRGQEARLRCSPMKGHSHVYWYRQLPEEGLKFMVYLQKENIIDESGMPKERFSAEFPKEGPSILRIQQVVRGDSAAYFCASSPGRGLNIQYFGAGTRLSVL.